The 22 T cell receptor beta chains below all came from one sample that was sequenced in a study of OX40 agonist ivuxolimab in advanced cancers. Using immunoSEQ multiplex PCR, the repertoire was profiled, and TCRdb retains in-frame clones only, with some absent. This repertoire shows over 75,000 clones, about 89% found once; its top ten account for more than 8.5%. The source material was CD4+ or CD8+ T cells sorted from blood, sampled in a trial of the OX40 agonist ivuxolimab. These receptors all stem from an adult with an advanced solid tumor such as melanoma, head and neck, liver or kidney cancer.

The rearrangement joins TRBV10-2 to TRBJ1-1, with D perhaps matching TRBD1 (5 bases). The ends were cut back, 4 bases at V and 3 bases at J, with 9 bases in the middle. This CDR3 is built from 13 residues. Germline CDR1 and CDR2: WSHSY and SAAADI. The CDR3 is CASSAGRDTEAFF. For the CDR3, the DNA is TGCGCCAGCAGTGCGGGCAGGGACACTGAAGCTTTCTTT.

The V and J genes are TRBV11-3 and TRBJ2-7; D call uncertain. V was trimmed by 5 bases and J by 3 bases, leaving 14 bases between them. The germline V gene encodes CDR1 SGHNT and CDR2 YENEEA. The CDR3 is made up of 14 amino acids. CDR3 in amino acids: CASSASISYYEQYF. DNA of the CDR3: TGTGCCAGCAGCGCCAGTATATCTTACTACGAGCAGTACTTC.

The rearrangement uses TRBV19 and TRBJ2-6, with 8 bases lining up with TRBD1. This CDR3 has 15 amino acids. Germline V gene sequence: CDR1 LNHDA, CDR2 SQIVND (reference sequence). Trimming cost V 4 bases and J 6 bases; bases outside gene matches: 5. The DNA of the CDR3 is TGTGCCAGTAGTACCGGACAGGGACAGGCCAACGTCCTGACTTTC. It encodes CASSTGQGQANVLTF.

The chain carries TRBV30 and TRBJ1-3; perhaps TRBD1 as D (5 bases). This CDR3 spans 14 amino acids. Germline V gene sequence: CDR1 GTSNPN, CDR2 SVGIG (reference sequence). Trimming shortened V by 7 bases and J by 9 bases, and 22 bases separated the two germline ends. The CDR3 DNA sequence: TGTGCCTCCTACCTGGCAGGCCGGGGGAGCACCATATATTTT. This codes for CASYLAGRGSTIYF.

This clone was seen only a few times. The chain carries TRBV30 and TRBJ1-5, with 7 bases lining up with TRBD1. This CDR3 has 15 amino acids. Trimming at V came to 0 bases and at J to 0 bases, leaving 2 bases not matched to a gene. The germline V gene has CDR1 GTSNPN and CDR2 SVGIG (reference sequence). CDR3 sequence (DNA): TGTGCCTGGAGTGTTGGGACAGATAGCAATCAGCCCCAGCATTTT. Translated: CAWSVGTDSNQPQHF.

This clone was detected only a few times. CDR3 DNA: TGTGCCAGCAGCGGGAGCCGGGACAGAGTTTACAATGAGCAGTTCTTC. Its protein is CASSGSRDRVYNEQFF. This chain uses TRBV9 with TRBJ2-1, with 7 bases fitting TRBD1. V shed 3 bases and J 4 bases; nucleotides not matched to a gene: 10. Per germline, CDR1 SGDLS and CDR2 YYNGEE. The length of the CDR3 is 16 residues. The variable domain in full, with the rest retrieved from reference TRBV9 and TRBJ2-1, is DSGVTQTPKHLITATGQRVTLRCSPRSGDLSVYWYQQSLDQGLQFLIQYYNGEERAKGNILERFSAQQFPDLHSELNLSSLELGDSALYFCASSGSRDRVYNEQFFGPGTRLTVL.

CDR3 protein: CASTTTGGYTGELFF. The CDR3 DNA is TGTGCCAGCACCACTACAGGGGGCTACACCGGGGAGCTGTTTTTT. V usage is TRBV11-2 and J usage is TRBJ2-2; TRBD1 matches at 9 bases. V dropped 7 bases and J dropped 3; count of bases not matched to a gene: 6. The germline V gene encodes CDR1 SGHAT and CDR2 FQNNGV. The CDR3 covers 15 residues.

This clone was seen a single time. The J gene is TRBJ1-2, the V gene TRBV29-1; maybe TRBD1 (5 bases). CDR3 length: 13 residues. Trimming cost V 4 bases and J 8 bases, with 17 bases left between them. CDR1 and CDR2 from the germline V gene are SQVTM and ANQGSEA. CDR3 in DNA: TGCAGCGTTGGGGGGGGAGTCTTAAAAGGCTACACCTTC. It specifies CSVGGGVLKGYTF.

This sequence joins TRBV27 and TRBJ1-3; D is perhaps TRBD1 (6 bases). CDR3 length equals 15 residues. Germline V gene data show CDR1 as MNHEY and CDR2 as SMNVEV (reference sequence). V was pared by 6 bases and J by 0 bases, with 12 bases between. CDR3 region: CASRGGGTSGNTIYF. The CDR3 DNA follows: TGTGCCAGCAGGGGGGGCGGAACCTCTGGAAACACCATATATTTT.

Written as DNA, the CDR3 is TGTGCCAGCAGCTTAGGGGCTAGCGGGATGGATAATGAGCAGTTCTTC. It translates to CASSLGASGMDNEQFF. The V and J genes are TRBV7-6 and TRBJ2-1, with 9 positions matching TRBD2. The length of the CDR3 is 16 residues. Germline V gives CDR1 SGHVS, CDR2 FNYEAQ. Trimming at V came to 1 base and at J to 7 bases, leaving 8 bases not matched to a gene.

This chain joins TRBV19 and TRBJ2-5; D unresolved. Germline V gives CDR1 LNHDA, CDR2 SQIVND (reference sequence). The CDR3 contains 15 residues. Trimming shortened V by 7 bases and J by 2 bases, and 17 bases separated the two germline ends. The CDR3 DNA follows: TGTGCCAGTACCTCTGGGCTCGGACGGCAAGAGACCCAGTACTTC. The encoded protein is CASTSGLGRQETQYF.

The gene calls are TRBV7-3 and TRBJ2-1, with 11 bases aligning to TRBD2. In germline, CDR1 is SGHTA, CDR2 FQGTGA. V dropped 5 bases and J dropped 6; count of bases not matched to a gene: 3. This CDR3 is 14 amino acids long. CDR3 region: CASSPGTSGNEQFF. The DNA of the CDR3 is TGTGCCAGCAGCCCGGGGACTAGCGGCAATGAGCAGTTCTTC.

The rearrangement joins TRBV4-1 to TRBJ2-7; D is undetermined. Trimming removed 0 bases from V and 2 bases from J, with 11 bases in between. CDR3 length equals 15 residues. Germline CDR1 reads MGHRA; CDR2 reads YSYEKL. CDR3 DNA: TGCGCCAGCAGCCAAGAAGGCAGGATAACCTACGAGCAGTACTTC. It specifies CASSQEGRITYEQYF.

Details on this clone: Other nucleotide sequences from this sample produce the same CDR3. The chain combines TRBV5-4 with TRBJ2-7; D gene uncertain. The CDR3 sequence is 12 residues long. Per germline, CDR1 SGHNT and CDR2 YYREEE (reference sequence). Trimming took off 5 bases at V and 0 bases at J, with 6 bases between the two ends. The CDR3 reads CASSSSSYEQYF. The CDR3 DNA reads as TGTGCCAGCAGTTCAAGCTCCTACGAGCAGTACTTC.

The table lists this clone with a count of one. This sequence joins TRBV19 and TRBJ1-4, with TRBD1 as a possible D gene (5 bases). Trimming left V 0 bases short and J 5 bases short, with 13 bases between. This CDR3 contains 16 residues. The germline V gene encodes CDR1 LNHDA and CDR2 SQIVND (reference sequence). As DNA, the CDR3 is TGTGCCAGTAGTATAGATCTCTGGGGACCCAATGAAAAACTGTTTTTT. This encodes CASSIDLWGPNEKLFF.

This clone was observed a single time. This chain joins TRBV7-9 and TRBJ1-5; 7 bases map to TRBD1. Germline-derived CDR1 and CDR2 are SEHNR and FQNEAQ (reference sequence). V was clipped by 3 bases and J by 2 bases; unmatched bases: 4. The length of the CDR3 is 15 residues. CDR3 in amino acids: CASSFDRVGNQPQHF. The CDR3 region has the DNA TGTGCCAGCAGCTTCGACAGGGTGGGCAATCAGCCCCAGCATTTT.

V usage is TRBV7-9 and J usage is TRBJ2-7; 11 bases line up with TRBD1. There are 14 residues in the CDR3. After removal of 6 bases from V and 4 bases from J, the junction contained 5 bases not matched to a gene. Germline CDR1 and CDR2: SEHNR and FQNEAQ (reference sequence). This CDR3 reads CASRPGQGAYEQYF. The DNA for the CDR3 is TGTGCCAGCAGACCCGGACAGGGGGCTTACGAGCAGTACTTC.

The chain employs TRBV2 and TRBJ2-5, with D uncertain. The length of the CDR3 is 13 residues. Trimming removed 7 bases at V and 5 bases at J, with 14 bases between. Germline assignment: CDR1 SNHLY and CDR2 FYNNEI. CDR3 bases: TGTGCCAGCACCTACCGGGTAACGGAGACCCAGTACTTC. Translating it yields CASTYRVTETQYF.

The chain couples TRBV19 to TRBJ2-7; D uncertain. Germline CDR1 and CDR2: LNHDA and SQIVND (reference sequence). The CDR3 contains 12 residues. The V end lost 5 bases, the J end lost 7 bases, and 12 bases lay between the germline ends. CDR3 sequence (DNA): TGTGCCAGTAGTTTCAGAACCCAGGAGCAGTACTTC. Translation: CASSFRTQEQYF.

The V gene is TRBV18, the J gene TRBJ2-1, with 7 bases aligning to TRBD2. CDR1 and CDR2 from the germline V gene are KGHSH and LQKENI. Trimming took 0 bases from V and 15 from J; bases not matched to a gene: 8. The CDR3 runs to 13 residues. CDR3 protein: CASSPPLESGTFF. DNA for the CDR3: TGTGCCAGCTCACCACCGCTCGAAAGCGGGACGTTCTTC.

The chain recombines TRBV27 with TRBJ2-7, with D possibly being TRBD1 (5 bases). Trimming took off 4 bases at V and 3 bases at J, with 10 bases between the two ends. The CDR3 is 13 residues long. Germline-derived CDR1 and CDR2 are MNHEY and SMNVEV (reference sequence). CDR3 DNA: TGTGCCAGCAGTTCCGGGCAGGGCTACGAGCAGTACTTC. Its translation: CASSSGQGYEQYF.

This chain links TRBV28 with TRBJ2-1, with 11 bases identical to TRBD1. The CDR3 runs 15 residues. V was clipped by 4 bases and J by 8 bases; unmatched bases: 7. Germline values: CDR1 MDHEN, CDR2 SYDVKM. This chain's CDR3 is CASSSRDRGFYEQFF. Here the CDR3 DNA reads TGTGCCAGCAGTTCACGGGACAGGGGGTTCTATGAGCAGTTCTTC.